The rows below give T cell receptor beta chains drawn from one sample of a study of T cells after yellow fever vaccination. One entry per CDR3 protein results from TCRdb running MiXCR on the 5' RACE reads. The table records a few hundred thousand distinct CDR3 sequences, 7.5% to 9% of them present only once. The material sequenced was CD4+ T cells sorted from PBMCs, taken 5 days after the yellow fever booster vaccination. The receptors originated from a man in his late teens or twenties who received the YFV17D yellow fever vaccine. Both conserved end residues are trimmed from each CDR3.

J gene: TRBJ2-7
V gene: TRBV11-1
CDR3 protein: ASSLLAGTGAYEQY

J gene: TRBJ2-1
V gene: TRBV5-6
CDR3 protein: ASTVTGPYNEQF

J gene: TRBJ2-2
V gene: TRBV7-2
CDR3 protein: ASSSGQGTTGELF

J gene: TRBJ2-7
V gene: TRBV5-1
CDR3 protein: ASSLGSAYEQY

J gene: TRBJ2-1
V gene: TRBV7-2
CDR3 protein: ASSLGGGKNEQF

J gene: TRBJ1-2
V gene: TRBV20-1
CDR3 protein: SAILGSNYGYT

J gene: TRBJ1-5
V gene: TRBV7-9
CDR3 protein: ASSLATGQWDQPQH

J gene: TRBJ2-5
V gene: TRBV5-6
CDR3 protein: ASSSWRGQETQY

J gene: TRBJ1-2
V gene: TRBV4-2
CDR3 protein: ASSHPENYGYT

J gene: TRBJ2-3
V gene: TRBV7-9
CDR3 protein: ASSRTSGGGTDTQY

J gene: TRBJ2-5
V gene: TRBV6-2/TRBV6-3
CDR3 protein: ASTRTGTLGETQY

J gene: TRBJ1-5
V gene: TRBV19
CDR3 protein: ASSNWGPNQPQH

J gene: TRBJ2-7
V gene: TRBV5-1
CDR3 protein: ASGGGTAYEQY

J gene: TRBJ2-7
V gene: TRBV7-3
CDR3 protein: ASSRDAGYEQY

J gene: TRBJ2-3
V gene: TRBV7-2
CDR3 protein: ASSRDVTDTQY

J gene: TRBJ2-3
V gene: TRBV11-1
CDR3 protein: ASSEGLAGASDTQY

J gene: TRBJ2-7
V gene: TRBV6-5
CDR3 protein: ASSNGYEQY

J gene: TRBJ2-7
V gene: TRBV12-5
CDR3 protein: ASGFTPLREQY

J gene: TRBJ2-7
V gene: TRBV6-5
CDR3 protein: ASRIGTAPYEQY

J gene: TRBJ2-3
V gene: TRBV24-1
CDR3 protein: ATSLGTGYTDTQY

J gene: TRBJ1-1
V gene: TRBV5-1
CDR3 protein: ASSLALQVEAF

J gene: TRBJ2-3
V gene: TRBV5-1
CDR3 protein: ASSLGPSGGNTDTQY